Presented here are 19 T cell receptor beta chains from one specimen sequenced in a study of CD8+CD57+ T cells in acquired aplastic anemia. Genomic DNA constituted the template upon which TCR beta VDJ and CDR3 profiling was performed. Via MiXCR, TCRdb re-called the reads, giving one row per CDR3 protein. The profile shows under 200,000 distinct CDR3 sequences, less than 50% of them singletons. By flow cytometry, patients selected for sequencing had shown an expansion of CD8+CD57+ cells. The sequenced sample consisted of sorted CD4+, CD8+, or CD8+CD57+ T cells (not recorded which) from PBMCs. Every receptor here comes from a human donor with aplastic anemia.

This clonotype was recorded a few times. V usage is TRBV29-1 and J usage is TRBJ2-3; perhaps TRBD1 as D (5 bases). Looked up from germline, CDR1 is SQVTM and CDR2 is ANQGSEA. The CDR3 totals 13 residues. Trimming took 0 bases from V and 6 from J, leaving 10 bases between them. The chain's CDR3 is CSVEDRVVDTQYF. The CDR3 DNA reads as TGCAGCGTTGAAGACAGGGTAGTGGATACGCAGTATTTT.

A single count supports this clonotype. The chain uses TRBV10-3 and TRBJ1-1, with D unresolved. The CDR3 runs to 13 residues. V was clipped by 10 bases and J by 8 bases, with 20 bases between them. CDR1 is ENHRY and CDR2 is SYGVKD in the germline V gene. The CDR3 protein is CASPRTHYPEAFF. The DNA for the CDR3 is TGTGCCAGCCCCCGTACTCATTACCCCGAAGCTTTCTTT.

The table lists this clonotype with a few counts. This may be a read error: a much more frequent sequence differs by one nucleotide. The chain couples TRBV20-1 to TRBJ1-2; tentative D call: TRBD1 (5 bases). The CDR3 contains 15 residues. The V gene lost 0 bases and the J gene lost 6 bases, with 17 bases spanning the gap. Looked up from germline, CDR1 is DFQATT and CDR2 is SNEGSKA (reference sequence). In DNA form, the CDR3 reads TGCAGTGCTAGAGATCCGCCCCGGGGGGGGAATGGCTACACCTTC. Translated, it gives CSARDPPRGGNGYTF.

The genes are TRBV2 and TRBJ1-1, with D perhaps TRBD1 (6 bases). This CDR3 spans 13 amino acids. CDR1 and CDR2 (germline): SNHLY, FYNNEI. V was shortened by 10 bases and J by 7 bases, with 19 bases between the two germline ends. As DNA, the CDR3 is TGTGCCACCTGGGGGCGGGGTAGCGATGAAGCTTTCTTT. Encoded protein: CATWGRGSDEAFF.

This clonotype was detected ten times or more. V gene TRBV5-6 combines with J gene TRBJ2-7; D not certain. Germline CDR1 SGHDT, CDR2 YYEEEE. The CDR3 has 14 amino acids. V was pared by 2 bases and J by 0 bases, with 9 bases between. The CDR3 nucleotides are TGTGCCAGCAGCTTTGCGAGGAGCTCCTACGAGCAGTACTTC. Translating gives CASSFARSSYEQYF.

This clonotype was detected ten times or more. The chain joins TRBV11-2 to TRBJ2-3; 7 nucleotides match TRBD2. The CDR3 contains 16 residues. Trimming cost V 3 bases and J 2 bases; bases outside gene matches: 8. Germline V gene sequence: CDR1 SGHAT, CDR2 FQNNGV. In DNA form, the CDR3 reads TGTGCCAGCAGCTTCCCGGGGGAGGGCCACACAGATACGCAGTATTTT. Protein product: CASSFPGEGHTDTQYF. The full variable domain, with the rest looked up from reference TRBV11-2 and TRBJ2-3, is EAGVAQSPRYKIIEKRQSVAFWCNPISGHATLYWYQQILGQGPKLLIQFQNNGVVDDSQLPKDRFSAERLKGVDSTLKIQPAKLEDSAVYLCASSFPGEGHTDTQYFGPGTRLTVL.

This clonotype was counted ten times or more. This chain links TRBV5-1 with TRBJ2-3; 7 bases agree with TRBD2. Trimming took 6 bases from V and 0 from J; bases not matched to a gene: 10. The CDR3 runs 16 residues. Germline loops: CDR1 SGHRS, CDR2 YFSETQ. The CDR3 nucleotides read TGCGCCAGCAATTGGGGGGATAGCGGGAGCACAGATACGCAGTATTTT. The encoded protein is CASNWGDSGSTDTQYF.

This chain connects TRBV11-2 to TRBJ2-7; the match to TRBD2 covers 7 bases. V dropped 3 bases and J dropped 3; count of bases not matched to a gene: 5. CDR3 size: 14 residues. The germline V gene encodes CDR1 SGHAT and CDR2 FQNNGV. The CDR3 loop is CASSLRASGYEQYF. DNA of the CDR3: TGTGCCAGCAGCTTGAGGGCTAGCGGCTACGAGCAGTACTTC.

The genes are TRBV15 and TRBJ2-7; unclear D gene. The CDR3 runs to 15 residues. CDR1 and CDR2 from the germline V gene are LNHNV and YYDKDF (reference sequence). Deletions cut 3 bases from V and 3 bases from J, with 15 bases between. CDR3 region: CATSRASPANYEQYF. In DNA, the CDR3 is TGTGCCACCAGCAGGGCAAGTCCAGCGAACTACGAGCAGTACTTC.

As to this clonotype: A much more abundant neighbour one base away suggests this may be a read error. The final CDR3 position lacks the conserved phenylalanine or tryptophan, pointing to a likely read error. The chain links TRBV6-5 to TRBJ1-1; no clear D. CDR3 length equals 13 residues. Germline CDR1 MNHEY, CDR2 SVGAGI. V was shortened by 4 bases and J by 3 bases, with 9 bases between the two germline ends. The CDR3 loop reads CASSSGWDTEAFL. In nucleotides, the CDR3 is TGTGCCAGCAGTTCCGGATGGGACACTGAAGCTTTCCTT.

This clonotype was observed a handful of times. This chain uses TRBV2 with TRBJ2-5; D perhaps matches TRBD2 (5 bases). Deletions cut 8 bases from V and 2 bases from J, with 12 bases between. There are 13 residues in the CDR3. CDR1 and CDR2 from the germline V gene are SNHLY and FYNNEI. The CDR3 nucleotides are TGTGCCAGCGCGAGGGAGAGGCAAGAGACCCAGTACTTC. It specifies CASARERQETQYF.

The V gene is TRBV7-6, the J gene TRBJ2-7; no clear D gene. From germline, CDR1 is SGHVS and CDR2 FNYEAQ. This CDR3 has 12 residues. V lost 0 bases, J lost 5 bases, and 5 bases lay in between. The CDR3 spells CASSLARDEQYF. CDR3 sequence (DNA): TGTGCCAGCAGCTTAGCCCGGGACGAGCAGTACTTC.

The rearrangement links TRBV7-9 to TRBJ1-1, with 11 bases fitting TRBD1. The CDR3 contains 16 residues. V was clipped by 5 bases and J by 4 bases; unmatched bases: 9. In germline, CDR1 is SEHNR, CDR2 FQNEAQ (reference sequence). The CDR3 loop is CASSPNPGTGGTEAFF. The CDR3, as DNA: TGTGCCAGCAGCCCCAACCCTGGGACAGGGGGCACTGAAGCTTTCTTT. Variable domain in full (rest from reference TRBV7-9 and TRBJ1-1): DTGVSQNPRHKITKRGQNVTFRCDPISEHNRLYWYRQTLGQGPEFLTYFQNEAQLEKSRLLSDRFSAERPKGSFSTLEIQRTEQGDSAMYLCASSPNPGTGGTEAFFGQGTRLTVV.

In its sample, this clonotype was seen many times. The rearrangement links TRBV10-3 to TRBJ2-7; 13 nucleotides agree with TRBD2. CDR1 and CDR2 (germline): ENHRY, SYGVKD. There are 16 residues in the CDR3. V shed 1 base and J 5 bases; nucleotides not matched to a gene: 5. DNA of the CDR3: TGTGCCATCAGTGAGTTGGGACTAGCGGGACTTAACGAGCAGTACTTC. Its translation is CAISELGLAGLNEQYF.

This clonotype was detected ten times or more. CDR3 residues: CSANSGRNYNEQFF. The CDR3 DNA reads as TGCAGTGCCAATAGCGGGAGGAATTACAATGAGCAGTTCTTC. The V call is TRBV20-1, the J call TRBJ2-1; TRBD2 matches 10 bases. The CDR3 sequence is 14 residues long. The J segment lost 4 bases and the V segment lost 6 bases, leaving 6 bases of the junction unmatched. Germline assignment: CDR1 DFQATT and CDR2 SNEGSKA (reference sequence).

The chain links TRBV7-9 to TRBJ1-2, with TRBD1 identical over 8 bases. The CDR3 contains 13 residues. V shed 8 bases, J shed 7 bases, and the junction held 9 bases outside the gene matches. The germline gives CDR1 SEHNR, CDR2 FQNEAQ (reference sequence). The CDR3 sequence: CASLKPGGLGYTF. In DNA, the CDR3 is TGTGCCAGCCTCAAGCCAGGGGGCCTTGGCTACACCTTC.

V usage is TRBV24-1 and J usage is TRBJ1-5, with TRBD1 identical over 9 bases. The CDR3 has 14 amino acids. J gave up 11 bases and V 3 bases, and 7 bases lay outside the gene matches. Germline V gene lookup returns CDR1 KGHDR and CDR2 SFDVKD. CDR3 amino acids: CATSDLDRGQSQHF. CDR3 in DNA: TGTGCCACCAGTGATCTGGACAGGGGACAGTCCCAGCATTTT.

Remarks on this clonotype: This may come from a read error, since a much larger clone is one base off. The conserved closing phenylalanine or tryptophan is absent in this CDR3, likely reflecting a read error. V is TRBV4-2 and J is TRBJ2-2; D unclear. The ends were cut back, 0 bases at V and 4 bases at J, with 6 bases in the middle. Germline loops: CDR1 LGHNA, CDR2 YNFKEQ. The length of the CDR3 is 14 residues. The CDR3 DNA is TGTGCCAGCAGCCAAGATCCGGGCACCGGGGAGCTGTTTTCT. Translating it yields CASSQDPGTGELFS.

This clonotype was seen ten or more times. This rearrangement joins TRBV19 to TRBJ2-7; 7 bases agree with TRBD2. V lost 5 bases and J lost 3; bases outside the gene matches: 4. The CDR3 is 13 residues long. Per the germline V gene, CDR1 is LNHDA and CDR2 is SQIVND (reference sequence). The CDR3 here is CASSWGGDYEQYF. The DNA for the CDR3 is TGTGCCAGTAGTTGGGGGGGGGACTACGAGCAGTACTTC.